This T cell receptor (beta chain) was identified during a study of CD8+CD57+ T cells in acquired aplastic anemia. This clonotype was seen once. Template material for TCR beta VDJ and CDR3 profiling consisted of genomic DNA. In TCRdb, the reads were re-called with MiXCR into one record per CDR3 protein. The table lists 150,000 to 200,000 distinct CDR3 sequences, about 50% of them singletons. CD8+CD57+ cell expansion, shown by flow cytometry, had occurred in the patients selected for sequencing. All participating patients were living with severe acquired aplastic anemia. None of the patients had been given any therapy when their blood was sampled. This TCR came from a human donor with aplastic anemia. Material: sorted CD4+, CD8+, or CD8+CD57+ T cells (not recorded which) from PBMCs.

The CDR3 DNA reads TGCAGTGCCCCCTCCCGGGACGGAGGTACGCAGTATTTT. Translation: CSAPSRDGGTQYF. V gene TRBV20-1 combines with J gene TRBJ2-3; the D gene could be TRBD1 or TRBD2 (5 bases each). The CDR3 has 13 amino acids. V shed 6 bases and J shed 8 bases, with 18 bases lying between them. Germline CDR1 is DFQATT and CDR2 is SNEGSKA (reference sequence).